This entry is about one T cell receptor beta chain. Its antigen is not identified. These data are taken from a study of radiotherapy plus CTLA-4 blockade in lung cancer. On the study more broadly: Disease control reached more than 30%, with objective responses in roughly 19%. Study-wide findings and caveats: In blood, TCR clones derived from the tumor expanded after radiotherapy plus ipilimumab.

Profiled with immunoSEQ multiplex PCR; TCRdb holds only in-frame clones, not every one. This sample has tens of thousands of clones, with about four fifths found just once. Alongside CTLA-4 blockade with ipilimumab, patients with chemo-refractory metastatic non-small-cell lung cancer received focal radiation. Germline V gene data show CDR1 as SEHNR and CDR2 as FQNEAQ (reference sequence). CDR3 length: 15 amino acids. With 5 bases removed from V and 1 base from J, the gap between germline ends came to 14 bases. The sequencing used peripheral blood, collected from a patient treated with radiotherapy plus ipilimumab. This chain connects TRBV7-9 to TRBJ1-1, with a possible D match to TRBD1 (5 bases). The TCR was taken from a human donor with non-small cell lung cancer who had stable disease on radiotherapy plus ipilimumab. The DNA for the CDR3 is TGTGCCAGCAGCCTGGTGGGGGTTCCGAACACTGAAGCTTTCTTT. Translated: CASSLVGVPNTEAFF.